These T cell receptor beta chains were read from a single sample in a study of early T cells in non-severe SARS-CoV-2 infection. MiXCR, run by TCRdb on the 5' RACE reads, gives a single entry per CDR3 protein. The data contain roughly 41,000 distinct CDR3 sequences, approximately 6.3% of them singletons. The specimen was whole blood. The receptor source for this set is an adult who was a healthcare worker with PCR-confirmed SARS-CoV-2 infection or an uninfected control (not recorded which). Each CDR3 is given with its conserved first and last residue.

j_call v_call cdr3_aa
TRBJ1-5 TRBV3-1 CASSTDRRNQPQHF
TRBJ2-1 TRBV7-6 CASSSGLAGEIPNEQFF
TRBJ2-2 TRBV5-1 CASSLGTSGGELFF
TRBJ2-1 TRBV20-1 CSAWTGTYNEQFF
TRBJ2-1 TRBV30 CAHRGQYEQFF
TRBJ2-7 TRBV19 CATMGFSYVQYF
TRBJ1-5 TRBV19 CASSSLYRTGGDQPQHF
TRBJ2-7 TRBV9 CASSPLSANRLRYF
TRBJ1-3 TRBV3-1 CASRGDTSSGNTIYF
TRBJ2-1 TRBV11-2 CASSLGGSLNEQFF
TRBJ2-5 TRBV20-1 CSAGTSGREETQYF
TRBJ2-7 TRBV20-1 CSARASSTASYEQYF